This T cell receptor (beta chain) was profiled in a study of T cell changes during pregnancy in multiple sclerosis. This CDR3 has 15 amino acids. Unmatched junction bases numbered 2, after V lost 0 bases and J lost 6 bases. Germline CDR1 and CDR2: SGHTA and FQGTGA. Sequencing used immunoSEQ multiplex PCR; TCRdb keeps in-frame clones, though not all of them. The data hold tens of thousands of clones, with just over 90% observed a single time. Material: peripheral blood, obtained in the second trimester of pregnancy. The receptor was derived from a female donor in good health, enrolled as a control in a pregnancy study. This chain links TRBV7-3 with TRBJ2-2, with 9 bases lining up with TRBD1. Here the CDR3 DNA reads TGTGCCAGCAGCTTAACACAGGGGGCTGCCGGGGAGCTGTTTTTT. It translates to CASSLTQGAAGELFF.